A selection of T cell receptor beta chains follows, all from one sample in a study of a mutant IDH1 vaccine in newly diagnosed glioma. Their target antigens are unknown. TCRdb's copy holds only in-frame clones and misses some; the assay was immunoSEQ multiplex PCR. This sample has tens of thousands of clones, with 75% to 85% found just once. The sample consisted of PBMCs, taken from a glioma patient whose treatment included an IDH1 peptide vaccine. Every receptor here comes from a man in his forties with glioma. CDR3s include the opening cysteine and the closing phenylalanine or tryptophan.

J: TRBJ1-1
V: TRBV6-5
CDR3: CASRNAKSEAFF

J: TRBJ2-7
V: TRBV19
CDR3: CASSINDYEQYF

J: TRBJ2-7
V: TRBV5-4
CDR3: CASSLWDRVHYEQYF

J: TRBJ1-5
V: TRBV30
CDR3: CAWSSQGGSWTLSQPQHF

J: TRBJ2-7
V: TRBV27
CDR3: CASSPSGFSEQYF

J: TRBJ1-2
V: TRBV7-9
CDR3: CASSLEAGGDYGYTF

J: TRBJ1-1
V: TRBV5-4
CDR3: CASSHWTGAEGTEAFF

J: TRBJ1-1
V: TRBV4-1
CDR3: CASSQDKGREAFF

J: TRBJ1-4
V: TRBV10-3
CDR3: CASKAGTVDEKLFF

J: TRBJ1-5
V: TRBV7-9
CDR3: CASSLDRAGQPQHF

J: TRBJ2-7
V: TRBV29-1
CDR3: CSVGWERYSYEQYF

J: TRBJ1-4
V: TRBV15
CDR3: CATSRRDREGEKLFF

J: TRBJ1-1
V: TRBV5-4
CDR3: CASSPVYARGSTEAFF

J: TRBJ2-1
V: TRBV5-1
CDR3: CASSPPGLAFNEQFF

J: TRBJ2-4
V: TRBV27
CDR3: CASRRGGQGIQYF

J: TRBJ2-5
V: TRBV2
CDR3: CASSTRSGAETQYF

J: TRBJ1-2
V: TRBV5-1
CDR3: CASSLNRGRGYGYTF

J: TRBJ2-2
V: TRBV7-9
CDR3: CASSLASRNSGELFF

J: TRBJ1-6
V: TRBV10-3
CDR3: CAISESPGGNSPLHF

J: TRBJ1-4
V: TRBV5-1
CDR3: CASSPDRPDEKLFF

J: TRBJ2-4
V: TRBV30
CDR3: CAWSSRDRSRDIQYF

J: TRBJ1-6
V: TRBV10-3
CDR3: CATSGGPGYNSPLHF

J: TRBJ1-2
V: TRBV5-1
CDR3: CASSLWGDGSNYGYTF

J: TRBJ2-7
V: TRBV5-4
CDR3: CASGSVYEQYF

J: TRBJ1-5
V: TRBV27
CDR3: CASSLLGGGQPQHF

J: TRBJ1-1
V: TRBV10-3
CDR3: CAISGGSDTEAFF

J: TRBJ1-1
V: TRBV14
CDR3: CASSQEAAPNTEAFF

J: TRBJ2-5
V: TRBV7-9
CDR3: CASSLIAQQETQYF

J: TRBJ1-1
V: TRBV6-5
CDR3: CASSYEWGAEAFF

J: TRBJ1-3
V: TRBV5-1
CDR3: CASSLLDRSSGNTIYF

J: TRBJ2-7
V: TRBV5-1
CDR3: CASSSGTSGPYEQYF

J: TRBJ1-3
V: TRBV4-1
CDR3: CASSPGPTRSGNTIYF

J: TRBJ1-1
V: TRBV30
CDR3: CAWSGGRGRLNTEAFF

J: TRBJ2-7
V: TRBV7-2
CDR3: CASSKRPAGQGYEQYF

J: TRBJ1-2
V: TRBV19
CDR3: CASSNRRVYGYTF

J: TRBJ2-5
V: TRBV5-1
CDR3: CASSLFASGGVETQYF

J: TRBJ2-5
V: TRBV10-3
CDR3: CAISGAGGHQETQYF

J: TRBJ1-4
V: TRBV2
CDR3: CASSARGDSNEKLFF

J: TRBJ1-1
V: TRBV6-5
CDR3: CASSYVPGNTEAFF

J: TRBJ2-7
V: TRBV25-1
CDR3: CASSPGGRYEQYF

J: TRBJ1-1
V: TRBV19
CDR3: CASSYLSGARGNTEAFF

J: TRBJ2-2
V: TRBV4-1
CDR3: CASSQEGGATGELFF

J: TRBJ2-3
V: TRBV11-2
CDR3: CASSSETITDTQYF

J: TRBJ2-3
V: TRBV7-8
CDR3: CASSWLGGDSSTDTQYF

J: TRBJ1-2
V: TRBV4-2
CDR3: CASSQENPGTGYTF

J: TRBJ2-7
V: TRBV2
CDR3: CATQGGYYEQYF